Listed below are T cell receptor beta chains from one sample, sequenced in a study of post-analysis software for immune sequencing data. One entry per CDR3 protein, called by TCRdb with MiXCR from the PCR reads. The data hold about 430,000 distinct CDR3 sequences, with approximately 39% observed a single time. The sequencing input was blood. These receptors all stem from a girl aged 2-10 years with multiple sclerosis. The CDR3 runs from the conserved cysteine through the conserved F or W. A D gene is named only where the DNA matches it firmly. Rows give clone size only sometimes, using once, few, many, or a class for an expanded clone.

D: .; V: TRBV20-1; size: .; J: TRBJ2-7; DNA: TGCAGTGCTAGAGATTGGTCCCGCCTAAGCCCAGGCGACGAGCAGTACTTC; CDR3: CSARDWSRLSPGDEQYF
D: .; V: TRBV4-1; size: .; J: TRBJ2-7; DNA: TGCGCCAGCAGCCATGACAGGAGATATACCTACGAGCAGTACTTC; CDR3: CASSHDRRYTYEQYF
D: TRBD2; V: TRBV20-1; size: .; J: TRBJ2-3; DNA: TGCAGCCAAGCGGGGTTAGGCACAGATACGCAGTATTTT; CDR3: CSQAGLGTDTQYF
D: .; V: TRBV12-3/TRBV12-4; size: few; J: TRBJ2-5; DNA: TGTGCCAGCAGTTTGGTGGCAGGGGCTCAAGAGACCCAGTACTTC; CDR3: CASSLVAGAQETQYF
D: .; V: TRBV28; size: .; J: TRBJ2-7; DNA: TGTGCCAGCAGTGAGGGAGCGATCTACGAGCAGTACTTC; CDR3: CASSEGAIYEQYF
D: TRBD1; V: TRBV28; size: few; J: TRBJ2-7; DNA: TGTGCCAGCAGTCTGCAGGGGGACTACGAGCAGTACTTC; CDR3: CASSLQGDYEQYF
D: .; V: TRBV7-2; size: few; J: TRBJ2-3; DNA: TGTGCCAGCAGCTTACTGGCGCGGGGTAGCACAGATACGCAGTATTTT; CDR3: CASSLLARGSTDTQYF
D: TRBD1; V: TRBV7-3; size: .; J: TRBJ1-2; DNA: TGTGCCAGCAGCTTATATCGGACAGGATCAGGCTACACCTTC; CDR3: CASSLYRTGSGYTF
D: .; V: TRBV12-3/TRBV12-4; size: few; J: TRBJ1-2; DNA: TGTGCCAGCAATTTGGACAGCCTCTATGGCTACACCTTC; CDR3: CASNLDSLYGYTF
D: .; V: TRBV7-9; size: .; J: TRBJ2-7; DNA: TGTGCCAGCAGCTTGGAATGGGGAGGTAGGCACGAGCAGTACTTC; CDR3: CASSLEWGGRHEQYF
D: TRBD2; V: TRBV7-6; size: few; J: TRBJ2-7; DNA: TGTGCCAGCAGCGGGACTATCTCCGACCCCTACGAGCAGTACTTC; CDR3: CASSGTISDPYEQYF
D: .; V: TRBV4-3; size: .; J: TRBJ1-4; DNA: TGCGCCAGCAGCCAAGAGTATCATGCAACTAATGAAAAACTGTTTTTT; CDR3: CASSQEYHATNEKLFF
D: .; V: TRBV7-8; size: .; J: TRBJ2-7; DNA: TGTGCCAGCAGCTTAGCGGGTTGGGCCGAGCAGTACTTC; CDR3: CASSLAGWAEQYF
D: TRBD1; V: TRBV28; size: .; J: TRBJ2-5; DNA: TGTGCCAGCAGGGGGGGACAGGGGGCCAGAGAGACCCAGTACTTC; CDR3: CASRGGQGARETQYF
D: .; V: TRBV5-1; size: .; J: TRBJ2-6; DNA: TGCGCCAGCAGCTTTATGGGCAGGGCCGGGGCCAACGTCCTGACTTTC; CDR3: CASSFMGRAGANVLTF
D: TRBD2; V: TRBV7-9; size: few; J: TRBJ2-1; DNA: TGTGCCAGCAGCCCACAGGGGACTAGCGTTCAGTTCTTC; CDR3: CASSPQGTSVQFF
D: .; V: TRBV5-5; size: .; J: TRBJ1-5; DNA: TGTGCCAACAGCTTGGAACAGGGAGTCGTCGGCAATCAGCCCCAGCATTTT; CDR3: CANSLEQGVVGNQPQHF
D: TRBD2; V: TRBV18; size: few; J: TRBJ2-1; DNA: TGTGCCAGCTCACCGGGACTAGCGAAGAACAATGAGCAGTTCTTC; CDR3: CASSPGLAKNNEQFF
D: .; V: TRBV20-1; size: .; J: TRBJ1-5; DNA: TGCAGTGCTAGAGAGCATAGCAATCAGCCCCAGCATTTT; CDR3: CSAREHSNQPQHF
D: .; V: TRBV7-2; size: .; J: TRBJ2-7; DNA: TGTGCCAGCAGCTTAAGCCAGGGGAAGGACGAGCAGTACTTC; CDR3: CASSLSQGKDEQYF
D: .; V: TRBV28; size: few; J: TRBJ2-4; DNA: TGTGCCAGCAGTTTACTTAGATGGACTATTTCCAAAAACATTCAGTACTTC; CDR3: CASSLLRWTISKNIQYF
D: TRBD2; V: TRBV20-1; size: few; J: TRBJ2-3; DNA: TGCAGTGCTTCACCGGGACTAGCAGGCTTTCGCCGCACAGATACGCAGTATTTT; CDR3: CSASPGLAGFRRTDTQYF
D: TRBD2; V: TRBV7-2; size: .; J: TRBJ2-1; DNA: TGTGCCAGCAGCTTGAGACTAGCGGGGTACAATGAGCAGTTCTTC; CDR3: CASSLRLAGYNEQFF
D: TRBD1; V: TRBV7-9; size: many; J: TRBJ2-7; DNA: TGTGCCAGCAGTTCGACAGGGACCTACGAGCAGTACTTC; CDR3: CASSSTGTYEQYF
D: .; V: TRBV7-6; size: .; J: TRBJ2-7; DNA: TGTGCCAGCAGCTTGCTGTCACGGGAGTACGAGCAGTACTTC; CDR3: CASSLLSREYEQYF
D: .; V: TRBV3-1; size: .; J: TRBJ1-2; DNA: TGTGCCAGCAGCCTGTCAATGGGACATGGGGGCCATGGCTACACCTTC; CDR3: CASSLSMGHGGHGYTF
D: .; V: TRBV6-1; size: few; J: TRBJ2-2; DNA: TGTGCCAGCACCTCCAACTCGGTTGGGGGTCTCACCGGGGAGCTGTTTTTT; CDR3: CASTSNSVGGLTGELFF
D: TRBD1; V: TRBV6-1; size: .; J: TRBJ2-7; DNA: TGTGCCAGCAGTCCTGACAACAGGGGCCCCGTCTCCTACGAGCAGTACTTC; CDR3: CASSPDNRGPVSYEQYF
D: TRBD2; V: TRBV12-3/TRBV12-4; size: few; J: TRBJ2-3; DNA: TGTGCCAGCAGTACCCGACTAGCGGGAGATTTTGATACGCAGTATTTT; CDR3: CASSTRLAGDFDTQYF
D: .; V: TRBV12-3/TRBV12-4; size: .; J: TRBJ2-2; DNA: TGTGCCAGCAGTTTTGCGCCCGACACCGGGGAGCTGTTTTTT; CDR3: CASSFAPDTGELFF
D: .; V: TRBV3-1; size: few; J: TRBJ2-4; DNA: TGTGCCAGCAGCCCAGCCACAAGGGGTTTAGGCATTCAGTACTTC; CDR3: CASSPATRGLGIQYF
D: .; V: TRBV7-2; size: .; J: TRBJ1-1; DNA: TGTGCCAGCACCACCGAGGTGGGAAGGGACACTGAAGCTTTCTTT; CDR3: CASTTEVGRDTEAFF
D: .; V: TRBV10-3; size: .; J: TRBJ1-2; DNA: TGTGCCATCAGCGTCGATTCGAACTATGGCTACACCTTC; CDR3: CAISVDSNYGYTF
D: TRBD1; V: TRBV14; size: .; J: TRBJ2-6; DNA: TGTGCCAGCAGCCAGTTGCCTGGACAGGAAAGCGCTGGGGCCAACGTCCTGACTTTC; CDR3: CASSQLPGQESAGANVLTF
D: TRBD1; V: TRBV9; size: .; J: TRBJ1-1; DNA: TGTGCCAGCAGCGTAGAGGGGACAGTGAACACTGAAGCTTTCTTT; CDR3: CASSVEGTVNTEAFF
D: .; V: TRBV5-5; size: .; J: TRBJ1-2; DNA: TGTGCCAGCAGCCTGGGACCCTTGGCTGGGGGCTACACCTTC; CDR3: CASSLGPLAGGYTF
D: .; V: TRBV20-1; size: few; J: TRBJ1-6; DNA: TGCAGTGCCGCGGACTCTAGGGGTAATTCACCCCTCCACTTT; CDR3: CSAADSRGNSPLHF